Presented here are 18 T cell receptor beta chains from one specimen sequenced in a study of blood T cell repertoires in COVID-19. Repertoires were generated with immunoSEQ multiplex PCR, while TCRdb's copy carries only in-frame clones and drops some. The data show approximately 200,000 clones, around 84% seen once. The source material was peripheral blood. The receptors were gathered from a woman between 55 and 75 years old who had recovered from COVID-19.

The rearrangement links TRBV6-4 to TRBJ1-2; D might be TRBD1 (6 bases). The V gene's germline CDR1 is MRHNA and CDR2 SNTAGT. CDR3 length: 15 amino acids. The V gene lost 3 bases and the J gene lost 2 bases, with 13 bases spanning the gap. CDR3: CASSETFGQNYGYTF. The DNA for the CDR3 is TGTGCCAGCAGTGAAACCTTTGGACAGAACTATGGCTACACCTTC.

The chain couples TRBV3-1 (or the pseudogene TRBV3-2) to TRBJ2-2; 9 bases fit TRBD2. The germline gives CDR1 LGHDT, CDR2 YNNKEL (reference sequence). V lost 0 bases, J lost 6 bases, and 5 bases stayed unmatched. This CDR3 contains 16 residues. This chain's CDR3 is CASSQDRAGGPGELFF. For the CDR3, the DNA is TGTGCCAGCAGCCAAGATCGCGCGGGGGGGCCCGGGGAGCTGTTTTTT.

Details on this clone: The junction departs from the called germline gene at one end, perhaps through a read error. The J gene is TRBJ2-5, the V gene TRBV7-7; TRBD1 matches at 8 bases. This CDR3 is built from 16 residues. Germline V CDR1 and CDR2: SSHAT, FNYEAQ (reference sequence). CDR3 sequence (DNA): TGTGCTAGCAGCTCCCTCGGACAGGGAGGTGACGAGACCCAGTACTTC. It specifies CASSSLGQGGDETQYF. Using reference TRBV7-7 and TRBJ2-5 for the parts outside the CDR3, the full variable domain is GAGVSQSPRYKVTKRGQDVTLRCDPISSHATLYWYQQALGQGPEFLTYFNYEAQPDKSGLPSDRFSAERPEGSISTLTIQRTEQRDSAMYRCASSSLGQGGDETQYFGPGTRLLVL.

In regard to this clone: One end of the junction does not line up with germline, which may come from a read error. This chain uses TRBV7-3 with TRBJ1-2; 8 nucleotides match TRBD1. Germline values: CDR1 SGHTA, CDR2 FQGTGA. CDR3 length: 15 amino acids. CDR3 residues: CASSLTGTGNYGYTF. The DNA for the CDR3 is TGTGCCAGCAGCCTAACGGGGACAGGAAACTATGGCTACACCTTC. The variable domain in full, completed from reference TRBV7-3 and TRBJ1-2, reads GAGVSQTPSNKVTEKGKYVELRCDPISGHTALYWYRQSLGQGPEFLIYFQGTGAADDSGLPNDRFFAVRPEGSVSTLKIQRTERGDSAVYLCASSLTGTGNYGYTFGSGTRLTVV.

The chain couples TRBV11-2 to TRBJ2-3; 8 bases are shared with TRBD2. The CDR3 length is 15 residues. Losses at the gene ends were 4 bases for V and 3 bases for J; bases not matched to a gene: 6. Germline V gene lookup returns CDR1 SGHAT and CDR2 FQNNGV. The CDR3: CASSSRGGATDTQYF. The CDR3 DNA reads as TGTGCCAGCAGCTCCCGGGGGGGGGCGACAGATACGCAGTATTTT.

The table lists this clone with a few counts. The chain couples TRBV7-9 to TRBJ2-3; the match to TRBD2 covers 12 bases. Germline lookup yields CDR1 SEHNR and CDR2 FQNEAQ (reference sequence). This CDR3 is 15 amino acids long. V trimming: 3 bases; J trimming: 7 bases; junction bases outside the gene matches: 5. CDR3 sequence: CASSFTSGGFNTQYF. The CDR3 bases are TGTGCCAGCAGCTTTACTAGCGGGGGGTTTAATACGCAGTATTTT.

The chain couples TRBV6-2 or TRBV6-3 to TRBJ2-2; 8 nucleotides agree with TRBD2. The CDR3 has 16 residues. Germline trimming cut 3 bases from V and 4 bases from J; bases unmatched to any gene: 7. Germline-derived CDR1 and CDR2 are MNHEY and SVGEGT. CDR3 in amino acids: CASSYPRGGVTGELFF. CDR3 sequence (DNA): TGTGCCAGCAGTTATCCCCGGGGGGGCGTCACCGGGGAGCTGTTTTTT.

Comment on this clone: The sample has other DNA sequences that encode this CDR3 too. The rearrangement joins TRBV5-1 to TRBJ1-2; no clear D gene. The V end was cut by 0 bases, the J end by 6 bases, with 6 bases between. This CDR3 is 12 amino acids long. Germline V gene lookup returns CDR1 SGHRS and CDR2 YFSETQ. CDR3 DNA sequence: TGCGCCAGCAGCTTGGGCCAGGATGGCTACACCTTC. Encoded protein: CASSLGQDGYTF. Full variable domain (missing parts from reference TRBV5-1 and TRBJ1-2): KAGVTQTPRYLIKTRGQQVTLSCSPISGHRSVSWYQQTPGQGLQFLFEYFSETQRNKGNFPGRFSGRQFSNSRSEMNVSTLELGDSALYLCASSLGQDGYTFGSGTRLTVV.

The chain uses TRBV4-1 and TRBJ2-5; a possible D gene is TRBD2 (6 bases). V lost 4 bases, J lost 5 bases, and 14 bases lay in between. The CDR3 is made up of 14 amino acids. The germline V gene has CDR1 MGHRA and CDR2 YSYEKL. CDR3 in amino acids: CASSPGGARETQYF. The CDR3 DNA is TGCGCCAGCAGCCCCGGGGGAGCCAGGGAGACCCAGTACTTC.

This sequence joins TRBV7-3 and TRBJ2-7; TRBD1 matches 8 bases. CDR3 length equals 16 residues. Germline CDR1 and CDR2: SGHTA and FQGTGA. J was trimmed by 4 bases and V by 5 bases; bases with no gene match: 13. The CDR3 DNA reads as TGTGCCAGCAGCAACGACCGGGACAGGTTAGCGTACGAGCAGTACTTC. It translates to CASSNDRDRLAYEQYF.

This sequence joins TRBV5-1 and TRBJ1-1; D is possibly TRBD1 (5 bases). Germline-derived CDR1 and CDR2 are SGHRS and YFSETQ. This CDR3 is built from 17 residues. Trimming cost V 4 bases and J 0 bases, with 19 bases left between them. The DNA for the CDR3 is TGCGCCAGCAGCGCAGGTGGCGGGGACTCCATGAACACTGAAGCTTTCTTT. Translation gives CASSAGGGDSMNTEAFF.

The chain joins TRBV14 to TRBJ2-1; TRBD1 matches at 7 bases. The CDR3 consists of 16 residues. V gave up 3 bases and J gave up 5 bases; unmatched junction bases: 10. Germline values: CDR1 SGHDN, CDR2 FVKESK. CDR3 sequence (DNA): TGTGCCAGCAGCCATATGACAGGGATCCGAAACAATGAGCAGTTCTTC. Translated: CASSHMTGIRNNEQFF.

This clone occurred once. The chain uses TRBV20-1 and TRBJ1-2; D is perhaps TRBD1 (6 bases). CDR1 and CDR2 from the germline V gene are DFQATT and SNEGSKA (reference sequence). Trimming removed 3 bases from V and 8 bases from J, with 13 bases in between. This CDR3 region has 12 residues. The CDR3 sequence: CSASDRLSGYTF. In nucleotides, the CDR3 is TGCAGTGCTAGTGACAGGTTAAGCGGCTACACCTTC.

This clone was recorded once. This chain uses TRBV7-3 with TRBJ1-2; tentatively, D is TRBD1 (6 bases). V was trimmed by 5 bases and J by 8 bases, leaving 24 bases between them. Germline V gene sequence: CDR1 SGHTA, CDR2 FQGTGA. This CDR3 is 16 amino acids long. CDR3 protein: CASSPRAGASYRGYTF. The CDR3 DNA reads as TGTGCCAGCAGCCCCCGGGCGGGGGCAAGCTATCGCGGCTACACCTTC.

This chain uses TRBV30 with TRBJ2-1, with a tentative D call TRBD2 (6 bases). Trimming left V 0 bases short and J 9 bases short, with 21 bases between. The CDR3 runs to 16 residues. Germline CDR1 and CDR2: GTSNPN and SVGIG (reference sequence). The CDR3 loop is CAWSVRVTGRLGEQFF. The CDR3, as DNA: TGTGCCTGGAGTGTGAGGGTGACGGGGAGGCTCGGTGAGCAGTTCTTC.

Turning to this clone: Germline is not matched at one junction end, which may reflect a read error. The rearrangement uses TRBV18 and TRBJ1-6, with 9 bases aligning to TRBD1. The CDR3 is 15 amino acids. Germline CDR1 is KGHSH and CDR2 is LQKENI. CDR3 amino acids: CASAPGTGIDSPLHF. The CDR3 bases are TGTGCCAGCGCACCCGGGACAGGGATAGATTCACCCCTCCACTTT. Full variable domain (rest looked up from reference TRBV18 and TRBJ1-6): NAGVMQNPRHLVRRRGQEARLRCSPMKGHSHVYWYRQLPEEGLKFMVYLQKENIIDESGMPKERFSAEFPKEGPSILRIQQVVRGDSAAYFCASAPGTGIDSPLHFGNGTRLTVT.

This clone was found once. The chain links TRBV2 to TRBJ1-1; 7 bases map to TRBD1. This CDR3 is built from 13 residues. The germline V gene encodes CDR1 SNHLY and CDR2 FYNNEI. After removal of 7 bases from V and 5 bases from J, the junction contained 7 bases not matched to a gene. CDR3 sequence (DNA): TGTGCCAGCATAAAAGGGGGCCGGACTGAAGCTTTCTTT. It translates to CASIKGGRTEAFF.

The count of this clone is one. The chain recombines TRBV29-1 with TRBJ2-1; TRBD2 aligns across 9 bases. Per the germline V gene, CDR1 is SQVTM and CDR2 is ANQGSEA. This CDR3 has 14 amino acids. The V segment lost 7 bases and the J segment 4 bases; nucleotides outside the gene matches: 8. The CDR3 sequence is CSGVSSGEYNEQFF. The CDR3 DNA is TGCAGCGGCGTTTCTAGCGGGGAATACAATGAGCAGTTCTTC.